The text below deals with one TCR beta chain. These data come from a study of T cell changes during pregnancy in multiple sclerosis. Trimming shortened V by 8 bases and J by 2 bases, and 18 bases separated the two germline ends. The CDR3 runs 15 residues. Looked up from germline, CDR1 is SGHAT and CDR2 is FQNNGV. Some clones are missing from TCRdb's copy, which holds only in-frame ones; the method was immunoSEQ multiplex PCR. The top ten hold less than 0.3% of the sample, which has over 50,000 clones, 80% to 95% seen once. This TCR was recovered from a female donor with multiple sclerosis, enrolled in a pregnancy study. The chain is built from TRBV11-2 and TRBJ2-5; TRBD2 might be the D (5 bases). Sequenced here: CD4+ T cells from peripheral blood mononuclear cells, sampled in the third trimester of pregnancy. CDR3 in DNA: TGTGCCAGCGGTGGGCTGAGGGTGGGGCAAGAGACCCAGTACTTC. This encodes CASGGLRVGQETQYF.